The 20 T cell receptor beta chains in this list originate from one sample, sequenced in a study of patients and donors after allogeneic stem cell transplantation. TCRdb fed the RT-PCR reads into MiXCR, producing one record per CDR3 protein. The data show approximately 410,000 distinct CDR3 sequences, with roughly 17% seen just once and roughly 7% held by the top ten. Sequencing was carried out using blood, either unsorted or a sorted T cell fraction (not recorded which). The source of these receptors is a human donor who was either an allogeneic HSCT recipient or a stem cell or donor lymphocyte infusion donor (not recorded which). It is not recorded whose cells these are; they may come from a transplant donor.

This clonotype was observed many times. The J gene is TRBJ2-3, the V gene TRBV5-1; TRBD1 matches at 8 bases. The length of the CDR3 is 15 residues. The germline V gene encodes CDR1 SGHRS and CDR2 YFSETQ. Trimming at V came to 2 bases and at J to 3 bases, leaving 5 bases not matched to a gene. The chain's CDR3 is CASSFGQGGTDTQYF. As DNA, the CDR3 is TGCGCCAGCAGCTTCGGACAGGGCGGGACAGATACGCAGTATTTT.

The genes are TRBV20-1 and TRBJ1-3; tentatively, D is TRBD1 (6 bases). The CDR3 sequence is 14 residues long. Deletions cut 4 bases from V and 4 bases from J, with 14 bases between. Germline CDR1 is DFQATT and CDR2 is SNEGSKA (reference sequence). Here the CDR3 DNA reads TGCAGTGCTACTCGACCAGGGGTGGGAAACACCATATATTTT. It is translated as CSATRPGVGNTIYF.

A few counts support this clonotype. The chain couples TRBV4-1 to TRBJ2-4; TRBD1 matches at 11 bases. CDR1 and CDR2 from the germline V gene are MGHRA and YSYEKL. This CDR3 is built from 19 residues. V trimming: 0 bases; J trimming: 5 bases; junction bases outside the gene matches: 12. The CDR3 reads CASSQDGQGARVSENIQYF. The CDR3 DNA reads TGCGCCAGCAGCCAAGACGGACAGGGGGCAAGGGTATCGGAAAACATTCAGTACTTC.

This clonotype was observed a handful of times. V gene TRBV12-3 or TRBV12-4 combines with J gene TRBJ1-5; D remains ambiguous. Trimming shortened V by 3 bases and J by 7 bases, and 10 bases separated the two germline ends. The CDR3 runs 13 residues. CDR3 DNA: TGTGCCAGCAGTTTCGCGGCCACACAGCCCCAGCATTTT. It specifies CASSFAATQPQHF.

A few counts support this clonotype. CDR3 in amino acids: CASSRVMNTEAFF. The CDR3 nucleotides read TGTGCCAGCAGCAGAGTTATGAACACTGAAGCTTTCTTT. The chain joins TRBV7-9 to TRBJ1-1, with D unresolved. The CDR3 sequence is 13 residues long. The V gene lost 5 bases and the J gene lost 0 bases, with 7 bases spanning the gap. Germline loops: CDR1 SEHNR, CDR2 FQNEAQ (reference sequence).

The table lists this clonotype with a few counts. V and J are TRBV7-9 and TRBJ2-3; D gene ambiguous. The CDR3 contains 12 residues. The germline V gene encodes CDR1 SEHNR and CDR2 FQNEAQ (reference sequence). V lost 1 base to trimming and J lost 7 bases, with 6 bases between them. The CDR3 loop is CASSLGVYTQYF. In nucleotides, the CDR3 is TGTGCCAGCAGCTTAGGCGTGTATACGCAGTATTTT.

V and J are TRBV12-3 or TRBV12-4 and TRBJ1-2; a weak D match, TRBD1 (5 bases). V was pared by 6 bases and J by 1 base, with 9 bases between. CDR3 length: 13 amino acids. CDR3 in DNA: TGTGCCAGCAGGGCAGGGCGTAACTATGGCTACACCTTC. Its translation: CASRAGRNYGYTF.

This clonotype occurred a few times. V gene TRBV20-1 combines with J gene TRBJ2-2; perhaps D is TRBD1 or TRBD2 (6 bases each). Germline assignment: CDR1 DFQATT and CDR2 SNEGSKA (reference sequence). The V and J ends lost 2 bases and 4 bases respectively, with 8 bases between them. CDR3 length: 13 amino acids. CDR3 bases: TGCAGTGCTAGATCGGGGGCCACCGGGGAGCTGTTTTTT. Translated, it gives CSARSGATGELFF.

This chain connects TRBV9 to TRBJ2-3; D is uncertain. The CDR3 has 14 amino acids. Trimming took off 1 base at V and 6 bases at J, with 12 bases between the two ends. CDR1 and CDR2 from the germline V gene are SGDLS and YYNGEE. The CDR3 sequence: CASSVIHTADTQYF. In nucleotides, the CDR3 is TGTGCCAGCAGCGTAATCCATACTGCGGATACGCAGTATTTT.

The chain couples TRBV7-9 to TRBJ1-2, with D tentatively TRBD1 (5 bases). The CDR3 loop spans 14 amino acids. Between the trimmed V and J ends, which lost 7 bases and 5 bases, there was a span of 17 bases. Germline loops: CDR1 SEHNR, CDR2 FQNEAQ (reference sequence). DNA for the CDR3: TGTGCCAGCAATCGACAGTACCCGCGTTATGGCTACACCTTC. It codes for CASNRQYPRYGYTF.

This clonotype turned up a few times. The rearrangement uses TRBV9 and TRBJ2-7; D gene ambiguous. Trimming stripped 0 bases from V and 1 base from J, with 5 bases between. Per germline, CDR1 SGDLS and CDR2 YYNGEE. The length of the CDR3 is 13 residues. Here the CDR3 DNA reads TGTGCCAGCAGCGTAGGAGCGTCCTACGAGCAGTACTTC. Translation gives CASSVGASYEQYF.

V usage is TRBV7-8 and J usage is TRBJ2-1; tentatively, D is TRBD2 (6 bases). The germline gives CDR1 SGHVS, CDR2 FQNEAQ. V lost 5 bases and J lost 7, with 15 bases in between. The length of the CDR3 is 14 residues. CDR3 amino acids: CASSARPRGNEQFF. The CDR3 DNA reads TGTGCCAGCAGCGCCAGGCCACGGGGGAATGAGCAGTTCTTC.

The rearrangement uses TRBV4-3 and TRBJ1-5; possible D gene TRBD1, 5 bases. Trimming left V 0 bases short and J 11 bases short, with 14 bases between. CDR3 length: 14 residues. The germline V gene has CDR1 LGHNA and CDR2 YSLEER. In nucleotides, the CDR3 is TGCGCCAGCAGCCAAGATACGGGAATGGGGGCCCAGCATTTT. Translation: CASSQDTGMGAQHF.

The V and J genes are TRBV29-1 and TRBJ1-2; D unresolved. V lost 3 bases and J lost 11, with 13 bases in between. Germline V gene data show CDR1 as SQVTM and CDR2 as ANQGSEA. This CDR3 has 11 amino acids. CDR3 bases: TGCAGCGTTGATAGCGGGTGCGGGTACACCTTC. Translated, it gives CSVDSGCGYTF.

This clonotype was seen only a few times. The chain links TRBV25-1 to TRBJ1-1, with TRBD1 matching over 9 bases. The length of the CDR3 is 14 residues. J gave up 3 bases and V 10 bases, and 9 bases lay outside the gene matches. Looked up from germline, CDR1 is MGHDK and CDR2 is SYGVNS. CDR3 DNA: TGTGCCACTTCCACAGGGGGCGCGCACACTGAAGCTTTCTTT. This encodes CATSTGGAHTEAFF.

This clonotype was detected only a few times. The V call is TRBV3-1, the J call TRBJ2-1, with 8 bases matching TRBD1. After removal of 4 bases from V and 2 bases from J, the junction contained 7 bases not matched to a gene. CDR3 length: 16 residues. Per germline, CDR1 LGHDT and CDR2 YNNKEL (reference sequence). The CDR3, as DNA: TGTGCCAGCAGCCGACTACAGGGGGACACCTACAATGAGCAGTTCTTC. Amino acids: CASSRLQGDTYNEQFF.

The chain combines TRBV4-3 with TRBJ2-1; TRBD2 matches at 12 bases. With V trimmed by 3 bases and J by 4 bases, 7 bases remained unmatched. CDR3 length: 17 residues. Per the germline V gene, CDR1 is LGHNA and CDR2 is YSLEER. CDR3 amino acids: CASSQKGTSGGYNEQFF. The CDR3 nucleotides are TGCGCCAGCAGCCAGAAGGGAACTAGCGGGGGGTACAATGAGCAGTTCTTC.

This clonotype occurred a few times. V usage is TRBV30 and J usage is TRBJ2-1; TRBD2 agrees at 7 bases. CDR1 GTSNPN and CDR2 SVGIG come from the germline V gene (reference sequence). Trimming removed 8 bases from V and 2 bases from J; junction bases left unmatched: 6. The CDR3 is 13 amino acids. CDR3 DNA sequence: TGTGCCCAATCAGCGGGGACCTACAATGAGCAGTTCTTC. This gives the protein CAQSAGTYNEQFF.

This clonotype was found many times. The J gene is TRBJ1-1, the V gene TRBV12-3 or TRBV12-4; D is uncertain. With 8 bases removed from V and 1 base from J, the gap between germline ends came to 2 bases. This CDR3 has 10 amino acids. CDR3 DNA: TGTGCCAGCGGGAACACTGAAGCTTTCTTT. This codes for CASGNTEAFF.

J is TRBJ1-6 and V is TRBV5-1; D remains ambiguous. This CDR3 spans 16 amino acids. The germline V and J ends were trimmed by 0 bases and 6 bases, with 13 bases remaining between them. Germline values: CDR1 SGHRS, CDR2 YFSETQ. This CDR3 reads CASSLAQAIPNSPLHF. CDR3 DNA sequence: TGCGCCAGCAGCTTGGCCCAGGCCATTCCTAATTCACCCCTCCACTTT.